These 10 T cell receptor beta chains originate from one sample sequenced in a study of blood T cells in healthy people across ages. For the second PCR, which ran for about 7 to 11 cycles, a sample-barcoded 5' primer and a J-beta primer mix were used. From the 5' RACE reads, TCRdb called clonotypes with MiXCR, one entry per CDR3 protein. In the table there are about 1.8 million distinct CDR3 sequences, approximately 50% of which are singletons. Sequenced material: blood. The receptors originated from a middle-aged woman in good health.

There are a few counts of this clonotype. The V and J genes are TRBV6-1 and TRBJ2-3; tentatively, D is TRBD2 (6 bases). This CDR3 is 14 amino acids long. With 2 bases removed from V and 8 bases from J, the gap between germline ends came to 14 bases. Germline-derived CDR1 and CDR2 are MNHNS and SASEGT. This CDR3 reads CASSETTGVGTQYF. The CDR3 DNA follows: TGTGCCAGCAGTGAAACCACGGGAGTGGGTACGCAGTATTTT.

In this sample, this clonotype turned up once. The chain carries TRBV28 and TRBJ2-5; the D gene is possibly TRBD1 (6 bases). Germline V CDR1 and CDR2: MDHEN, SYDVKM. Trimming cost V 6 bases and J 4 bases, with 21 bases left between them. The CDR3 sequence is 16 residues long. The CDR3: CASSTQLQGIRETQYF. The CDR3, as DNA: TGTGCCAGCAGCACCCAACTACAGGGCATTCGAGAGACCCAGTACTTC. The full variable domain, in which reference TRBV28 and TRBJ2-5 provide the parts outside the CDR3, is DVKVTQSSRYLVKRTGEKVFLECVQDMDHENMFWYRQDPGLGLRLIYFSYDVKMKEKGDIPEGYSVSREKKERFSLILESASTNQTSMYLCASSTQLQGIRETQYFGPGTRLLVL.

Regarding this clonotype: A read error may be the cause here, since a much bigger clone is one base away. V and J are TRBV5-1 and TRBJ2-1, with D possibly being TRBD1 (6 bases). The DNA end is more similar to TRBJ2-7, so the J call may be wrong. The CDR3 sequence is 16 residues long. Germline lookup yields CDR1 SGHRS and CDR2 YFSETQ. CDR3 in DNA: TGCGCCAGCAGCGTCGGGACACTGAGCTCCTACAATGAGCAGTACTTC. Its translation: CASSVGTLSSYNEQYF.

Only a few counts were recorded for this clonotype. CDR3 DNA sequence: TGTGCCAGCAGTACCCGGACAGGGGGCCTCCCAGTTACCCAGTACTTC. The encoded protein is CASSTRTGGLPVTQYF. The gene calls are TRBV6-2 or TRBV6-3 and TRBJ2-5; 11 bases are shared with TRBD1. The germline V gene has CDR1 MNHEY and CDR2 SVGEGT. Trimming took 5 bases from V and 8 from J; bases not matched to a gene: 13. This CDR3 has 16 residues.

The chain joins TRBV29-1 to TRBJ1-5; D unclear. V dropped 4 bases and J dropped 0 bases, with 7 bases sitting between them. This CDR3 contains 13 residues. Germline V gene sequence: CDR1 SQVTM, CDR2 ANQGSEA. CDR3: CSVGWGSNQPQHF. DNA of the CDR3: TGCAGCGTTGGGTGGGGTAGCAATCAGCCCCAGCATTTT.

As for this clonotype: The junction departs from germline at one end; a sequencing error may be responsible. This chain joins TRBV10-3 and TRBJ2-5; D is perhaps TRBD1 (6 bases). Per germline, CDR1 ENHRY and CDR2 SYGVKD. CDR3 size: 16 residues. The CDR3 loop reads CVIGTTRSISGEAQYF. CDR3 DNA: TGTGTCATCGGGACAACACGGTCGATCAGCGGAGAGGCCCAGTACTTC.

The chain uses TRBV6-1 and TRBJ2-6; the match to TRBD2 covers 7 bases. V shed 5 bases and J 0 bases; nucleotides not matched to a gene: 7. The V gene's germline CDR1 is MNHNS and CDR2 SASEGT. CDR3 length: 17 amino acids. CDR3 sequence: CASSLSGGSSGANVLTF. CDR3 in DNA: TGTGCCAGCAGTCTATCTGGCGGGAGCTCTGGGGCCAACGTCCTGACTTTC.

The V call is TRBV20-1, the J call TRBJ1-5, with 8 bases identical to TRBD1. The CDR3 runs to 16 residues. CDR1 and CDR2 (germline): DFQATT, SNEGSKA (reference sequence). CDR3 coding DNA: TGCACGGGGTTTGACAGGGGCGCTTTCCACAATCAGCCCCAGCATTTT. It encodes CTGFDRGAFHNQPQHF.

The CDR3 region is CASSLGQPTLYGYTF. In DNA form, the CDR3 reads TGTGCCAGCAGTTTAGGCCAGCCGACTCTCTATGGCTACACCTTC. The chain combines TRBV12-3 or TRBV12-4 with TRBJ1-2; no clear D. The V end was cut by 1 base, the J end by 4 bases, with 13 bases between. The CDR3 contains 15 residues.

This sequence joins TRBV5-1 and TRBJ2-7, with a tentative D call TRBD2 (5 bases). The CDR3 has 14 residues. Looked up from germline, CDR1 is SGHRS and CDR2 is YFSETQ. V was trimmed by 1 base and J by 0 bases, leaving 8 bases between them. The CDR3 sequence is CASSLNGISYEQYF. In nucleotides, the CDR3 is TGCGCCAGCAGCTTGAACGGGATCTCCTACGAGCAGTACTTC.